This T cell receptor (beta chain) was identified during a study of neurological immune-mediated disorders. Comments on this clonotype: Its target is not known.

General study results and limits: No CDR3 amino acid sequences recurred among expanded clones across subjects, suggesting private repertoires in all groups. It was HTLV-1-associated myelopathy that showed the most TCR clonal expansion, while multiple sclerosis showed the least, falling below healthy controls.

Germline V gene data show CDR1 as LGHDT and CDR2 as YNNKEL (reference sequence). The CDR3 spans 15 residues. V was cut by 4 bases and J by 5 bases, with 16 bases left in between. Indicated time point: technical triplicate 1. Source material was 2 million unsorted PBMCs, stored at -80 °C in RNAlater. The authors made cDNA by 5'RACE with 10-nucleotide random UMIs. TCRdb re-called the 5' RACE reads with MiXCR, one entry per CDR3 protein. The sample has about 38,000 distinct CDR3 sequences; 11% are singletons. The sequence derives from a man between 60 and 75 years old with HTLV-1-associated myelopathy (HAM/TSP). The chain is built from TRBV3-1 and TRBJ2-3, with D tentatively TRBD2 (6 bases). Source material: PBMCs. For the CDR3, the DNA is TGTGCCAGCAGCCGCCAGAGGGAGGCGAAAGATACGCAGTATTTT. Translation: CASSRQREAKDTQYF.